This TCR beta chain was sequenced during a study of CD8 T cells in ankylosing spondylitis. Study-wide results and limits: Ankylosing spondylitis blood appeared to carry a characteristic TCR beta motif of eight or nine highly homologous variants. The study looked at matched synovial fluid samples from ankylosing spondylitis patients. Disease-linked clones were reported to be significantly enriched there. Some motif variants had been reported before (in reactive arthritis synovial fluid and blood).

This clonotype was seen only a few times. The antigen remains undetermined. The V and J ends lost 5 bases and 5 bases, in that order; junction bases with no gene match: 10. This CDR3 region has 14 residues. Germline CDR1 and CDR2: DFQATT and SNEGSKA (reference sequence). Scientists made TCR beta libraries using quantitative 5'-RACE with molecular barcodes. MiXCR was run by TCRdb on the 5' RACE reads, yielding one entry per CDR3 protein. The sample has hundreds of thousands of distinct CDR3 sequences, roughly 10% seen once. The sequence came from a male donor with ankylosing spondylitis. The sequenced sample consisted of blood, either unsorted or a sorted T cell fraction (not recorded which). The rearrangement links TRBV20-1 to TRBJ2-7; TRBD1 matches at 9 bases. The DNA for the CDR3 is TGCAGTGCTGATCCGGGGACAGGGTCAAACGAGCAGTACTTC. It is translated as CSADPGTGSNEQYF.